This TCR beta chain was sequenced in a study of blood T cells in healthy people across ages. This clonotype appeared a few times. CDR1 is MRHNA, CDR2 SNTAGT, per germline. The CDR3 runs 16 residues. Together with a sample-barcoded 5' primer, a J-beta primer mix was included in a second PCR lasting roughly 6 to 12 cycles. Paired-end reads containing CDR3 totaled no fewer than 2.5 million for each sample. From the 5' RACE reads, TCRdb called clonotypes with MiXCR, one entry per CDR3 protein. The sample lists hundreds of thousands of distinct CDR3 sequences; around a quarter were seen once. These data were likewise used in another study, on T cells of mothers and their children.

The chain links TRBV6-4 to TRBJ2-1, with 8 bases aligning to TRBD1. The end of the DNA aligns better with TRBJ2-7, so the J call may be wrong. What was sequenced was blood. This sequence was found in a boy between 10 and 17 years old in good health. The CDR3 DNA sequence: TGTGCCAGCACCCCGTCCGGGACAGGCGGTTATTACGAGCAGTACTTC. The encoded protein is CASTPSGTGGYYEQYF.